What follows is one T cell receptor (beta chain) and its context. Sequencing was performed with immunoSEQ multiplex PCR; in TCRdb, only in-frame clones are kept and a portion is missing. Of around 97,000 clones listed, 80% to 90% were seen once; the top ten hold roughly 12%. The CDR3 spans 17 residues. Trimming at V came to 6 bases and at J to 0 bases, leaving 8 bases not matched to a gene. Germline V gene lookup returns CDR1 ENHRY and CDR2 SYGVKD. This record comes from a study of glioma-infiltrating T cells after dendritic cell vaccination. As for the study in general: Autologous tumor lysate-pulsed dendritic cell vaccination was given between about 2002 and 2012. Patients received three intradermal dendritic cell vaccine injections at biweekly intervals.

PBMC were collected before vaccination, two weeks after the third vaccination, and at progression. The rearrangement uses TRBV10-3 and TRBJ2-6; TRBD1 matches 7 bases. This clonotype originated in a human donor with glioblastoma. This specimen consisted of blood, obtained before dendritic cell vaccination. For the CDR3, the DNA is TGTGCCATCAGAGGGGACAGAGGAGACTCTGGGGCCAACGTCCTGACTTTC. Translated, it gives CAIRGDRGDSGANVLTF.